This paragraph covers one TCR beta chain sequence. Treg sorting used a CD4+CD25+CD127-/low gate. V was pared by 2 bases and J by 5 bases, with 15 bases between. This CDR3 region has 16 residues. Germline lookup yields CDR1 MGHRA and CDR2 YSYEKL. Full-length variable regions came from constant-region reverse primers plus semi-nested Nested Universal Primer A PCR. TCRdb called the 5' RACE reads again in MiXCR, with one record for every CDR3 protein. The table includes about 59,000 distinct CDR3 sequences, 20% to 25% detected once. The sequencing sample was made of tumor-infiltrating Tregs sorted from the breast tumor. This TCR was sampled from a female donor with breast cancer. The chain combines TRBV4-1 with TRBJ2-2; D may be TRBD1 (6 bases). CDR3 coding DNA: TGCGCCAGCAGCCAACCGGGACAAGGGGTTACCGGGGAGCTGTTTTTT. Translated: CASSQPGQGVTGELFF.